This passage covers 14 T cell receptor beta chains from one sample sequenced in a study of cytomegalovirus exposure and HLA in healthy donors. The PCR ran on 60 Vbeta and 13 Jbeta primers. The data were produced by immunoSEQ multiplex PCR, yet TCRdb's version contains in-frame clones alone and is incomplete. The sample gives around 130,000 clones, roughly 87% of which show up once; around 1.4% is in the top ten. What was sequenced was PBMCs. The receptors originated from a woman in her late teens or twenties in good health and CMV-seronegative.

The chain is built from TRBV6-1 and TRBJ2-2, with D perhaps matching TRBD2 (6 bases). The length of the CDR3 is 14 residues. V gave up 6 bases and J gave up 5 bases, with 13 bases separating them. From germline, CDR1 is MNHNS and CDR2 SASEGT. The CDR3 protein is CASSRSGSTGELFF. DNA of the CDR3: TGTGCCAGCAGCCGTAGCGGAAGTACCGGGGAGCTGTTTTTT.

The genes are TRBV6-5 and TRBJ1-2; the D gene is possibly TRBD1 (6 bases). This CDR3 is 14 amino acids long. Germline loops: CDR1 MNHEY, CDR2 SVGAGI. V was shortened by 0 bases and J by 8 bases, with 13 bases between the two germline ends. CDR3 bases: TGTGCCAGCAGTTACTCTTCAGGGGATCGAGGCTACACCTTC. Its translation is CASSYSSGDRGYTF.

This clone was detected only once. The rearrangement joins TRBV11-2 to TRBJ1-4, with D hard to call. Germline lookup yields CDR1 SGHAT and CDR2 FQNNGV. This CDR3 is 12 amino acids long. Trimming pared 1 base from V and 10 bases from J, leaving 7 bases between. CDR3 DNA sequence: TGTGCCAGCAGCTTAGCTGAGGGAAAACTGTTTTTT. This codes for CASSLAEGKLFF.

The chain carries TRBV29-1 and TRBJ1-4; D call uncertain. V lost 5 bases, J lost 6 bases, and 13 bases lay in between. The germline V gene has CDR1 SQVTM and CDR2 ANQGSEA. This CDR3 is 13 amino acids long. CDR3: CSVMSLSYEKLFF. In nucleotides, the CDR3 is TGCAGCGTTATGTCACTTAGCTATGAAAAACTGTTTTTT. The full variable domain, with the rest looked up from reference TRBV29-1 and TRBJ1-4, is SAVISQKPSRDICQRGTSLTIQCQVDSQVTMMFWYRQQPGQSLTLIATANQGSEATYESGFVIDKFPISRPNLTFSTLTVSNMSPEDSSIYLCSVMSLSYEKLFFGSGTQLSVL.

DNA for the CDR3: TGTGCCAGCAAAGGACTGAATGAGCAGTTCTTC. Translation gives CASKGLNEQFF. The chain joins TRBV25-1 to TRBJ2-1, with a possible D match to TRBD2 (5 bases). Trimming pared 7 bases from V and 7 bases from J, leaving 8 bases between. The CDR3 spans 11 residues. Germline V gives CDR1 MGHDK, CDR2 SYGVNS.

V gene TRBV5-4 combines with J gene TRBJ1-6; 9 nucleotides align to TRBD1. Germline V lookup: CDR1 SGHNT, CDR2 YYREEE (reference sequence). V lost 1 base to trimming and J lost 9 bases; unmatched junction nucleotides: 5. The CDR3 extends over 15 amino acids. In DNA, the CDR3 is TGTGCCAGCAGCTTGACAGGGGGCTTGGTTTCACCCCTCCACTTT. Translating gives CASSLTGGLVSPLHF.

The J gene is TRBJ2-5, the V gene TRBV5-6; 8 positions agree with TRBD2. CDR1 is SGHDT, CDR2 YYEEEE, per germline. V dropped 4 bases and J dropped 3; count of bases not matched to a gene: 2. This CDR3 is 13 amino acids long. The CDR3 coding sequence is TGTGCCAGCAGCCCAGCGGGGGAAGAGACCCAGTACTTC. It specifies CASSPAGEETQYF.

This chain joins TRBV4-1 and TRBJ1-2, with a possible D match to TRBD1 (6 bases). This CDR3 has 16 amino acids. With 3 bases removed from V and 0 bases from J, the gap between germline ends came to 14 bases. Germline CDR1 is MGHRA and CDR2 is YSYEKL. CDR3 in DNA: TGCGCCAGCAGCCAGGTTATGGACAGTGCTAACTATGGCTACACCTTC. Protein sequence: CASSQVMDSANYGYTF.

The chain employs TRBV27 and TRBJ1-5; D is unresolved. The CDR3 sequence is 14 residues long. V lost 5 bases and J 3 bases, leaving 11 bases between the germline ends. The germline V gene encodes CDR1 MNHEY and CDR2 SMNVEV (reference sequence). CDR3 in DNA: TGTGCCAGCAGTCCATACATAACCAATCAGCCCCAGCATTTT. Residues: CASSPYITNQPQHF.

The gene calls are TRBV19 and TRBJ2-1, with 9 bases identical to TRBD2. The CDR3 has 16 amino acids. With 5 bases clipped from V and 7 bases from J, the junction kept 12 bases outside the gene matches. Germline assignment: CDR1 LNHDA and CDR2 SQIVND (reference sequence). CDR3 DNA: TGTGCCAGTAGTCGGGGCGGGGGGGCCCCCGTGAATGAGCAGTTCTTC. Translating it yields CASSRGGGAPVNEQFF.

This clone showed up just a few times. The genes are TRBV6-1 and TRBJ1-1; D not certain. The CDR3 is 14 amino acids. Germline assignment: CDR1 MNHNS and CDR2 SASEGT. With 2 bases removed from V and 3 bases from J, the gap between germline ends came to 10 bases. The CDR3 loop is CASSEQVSDTEAFF. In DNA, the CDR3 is TGTGCCAGCAGTGAACAAGTCAGTGACACTGAAGCTTTCTTT.

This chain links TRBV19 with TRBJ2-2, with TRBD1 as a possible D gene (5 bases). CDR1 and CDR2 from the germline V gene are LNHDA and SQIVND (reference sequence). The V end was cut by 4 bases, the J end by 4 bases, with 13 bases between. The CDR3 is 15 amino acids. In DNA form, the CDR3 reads TGTGCCAGTAGTAGCCGCAGGGCAATCACCGGGGAGCTGTTTTTT. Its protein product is CASSSRRAITGELFF. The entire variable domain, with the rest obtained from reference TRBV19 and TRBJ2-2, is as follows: DGGITQSPKYLFRKEGQNVTLSCEQNLNHDAMYWYRQDPGQGLRLIYYSQIVNDFQKGDIAEGYSVSREKKESFPLTVTSAQKNPTAFYLCASSSRRAITGELFFGEGSRLTVL.

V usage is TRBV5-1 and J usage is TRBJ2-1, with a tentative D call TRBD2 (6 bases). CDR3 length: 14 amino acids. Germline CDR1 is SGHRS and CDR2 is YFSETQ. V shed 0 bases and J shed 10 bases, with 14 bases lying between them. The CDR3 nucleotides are TGCGCCAGCAGCTTGGATGTTCCGGGGAGGGAGCAGTTCTTC. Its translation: CASSLDVPGREQFF.

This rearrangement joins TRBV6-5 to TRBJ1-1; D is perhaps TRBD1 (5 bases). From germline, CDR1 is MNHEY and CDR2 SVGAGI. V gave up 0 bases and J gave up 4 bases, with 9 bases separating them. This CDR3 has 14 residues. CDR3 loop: CASSYSAGITEAFF. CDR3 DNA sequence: TGTGCCAGCAGTTACTCGGCAGGGATCACTGAAGCTTTCTTT.